This T cell receptor (beta chain) was captured by sequencing in a study of cytomegalovirus exposure and HLA in healthy donors. Study outcomes and limitations: With high specificity and sensitivity, the classifier reportedly diagnosed cytomegalovirus status. The study put 150 to 200 TCR beta chains on its list as cytomegalovirus-associated. Most TCR sequences were uncommon, yet certain public TCRs appeared in many donors.

Sequencing was performed with immunoSEQ multiplex PCR; in TCRdb, only in-frame clones are kept and a portion is missing. The sample has 150,000 to 200,000 clones, around four fifths seen once; the top ten hold around 2.5%. To note about this clone: Its target is unknown.

The donors were part of the validation cohort of 120 subjects. That cohort was separate from the first cohort, which comprised some 670 subjects. Germline V lookup: CDR1 MNHNS, CDR2 SASEGT. Trimming removed 6 bases from V and 3 bases from J, with 14 bases in between. The CDR3 covers 14 residues. The origin of this receptor is a man under 40 in good health and CMV-seropositive. V and J are TRBV6-1 and TRBJ1-1; D might be TRBD1 (6 bases). Sequenced sample: PBMCs. The CDR3 is CASSARGGYTEAFF. As DNA, the CDR3 is TGTGCCAGCAGCGCAAGAGGGGGTTACACTGAAGCTTTCTTT.